This entry is about one T cell receptor beta chain. The sample belongs to a study of blood T cell repertoires in COVID-19. The wider study: Spain, Italy and the United States supplied samples that represented acute and convalescent COVID-19.

V gave up 8 bases and J gave up 8 bases; unmatched junction bases: 8. This CDR3 contains 13 residues. The germline V gene has CDR1 MGHDK and CDR2 SYGVNS. TCRdb keeps only in-frame clones here, not all; method: immunoSEQ multiplex PCR. The table records tens of thousands of clones, 85% to 90% of them present only once. The source material was peripheral blood. The sequence came from a human donor in a cohort sampled during active COVID-19. J is TRBJ1-4 and V is TRBV25-1, with 7 bases fitting TRBD1. CDR3 bases: TGTGCCAGCCAAAAACAGGGGAGGGAAAAACTGTTTTTT. Amino acids: CASQKQGREKLFF.